The sequence of this TCR beta chain was determined in a study of shared clonotypes between healthy human individuals. Study-wide background: Each donor's CD8 memory used one plate, CD8 naive two, each CD4 subset three.

Data came from immunoSEQ multiplex PCR; TCRdb stores just in-frame clones and leaves some out. The table lists fewer than 1.6 million clones, approximately 98.5% of them singletons. V shed 3 bases and J shed 3 bases, with 23 bases lying between them. The germline V gene encodes CDR1 SGHRS and CDR2 YFSETQ. This CDR3 has 18 amino acids. Every donor was a Caucasian adult from Nashville, Tennessee. V is TRBV5-1 and J is TRBJ2-3, with a possible D match to TRBD2 (7 bases). The sample consisted of naive CD4+ T cells sorted from blood. Described subset: CD45RA+ positively selected. The clonotype originates from a man aged 25-45 years in good health. CDR3 amino acids: CASSYHRGAPRQTDTQYF. In DNA form, the CDR3 reads TGCGCCAGCAGCTATCACCGGGGGGCCCCTCGACAAACAGATACGCAGTATTTT. Full variable domain (outside the CDR3, taken from reference TRBV5-1 and TRBJ2-3): KAGVTQTPRYLIKTRGQQVTLSCSPISGHRSVSWYQQTPGQGLQFLFEYFSETQRNKGNFPGRFSGRQFSNSRSEMNVSTLELGDSALYLCASSYHRGAPRQTDTQYFGPGTRLTVL.